A single sample is the source of the 25 T cell receptor beta chains below, sequenced in a study of blood T cells in healthy people across ages. Next came a second PCR, run for roughly 7 to 12 cycles, which used a sample-barcoded 5' primer along with a J-beta primer mix. TCRdb redid the calling of the 5' RACE reads with MiXCR, one entry per CDR3 protein. The sample consists of 780,000 or so distinct CDR3 sequences, around half of them appearing once. The sequenced material came from blood. The receptors come from a man older than 75 in good health.

The rearrangement joins TRBV6-5 to TRBJ2-1, with D possibly being TRBD1 (6 bases). With 2 bases removed from V and 0 bases from J, the gap between germline ends came to 14 bases. The V gene's germline CDR1 is MNHEY and CDR2 SVGAGI. The CDR3 loop spans 17 amino acids. The CDR3 nucleotides are TGTGCCAGCAGTTACCAACCACAGGGTTTCTCCTACAATGAGCAGTTCTTC. Translating it yields CASSYQPQGFSYNEQFF.

V and J are TRBV10-3 and TRBJ2-7; TRBD2 aligns across 9 bases. Germline CDR1 and CDR2: ENHRY and SYGVKD. This CDR3 is built from 14 residues. The trim removed 4 bases at V and 2 bases at J, leaving 3 bases unmatched. CDR3 sequence (DNA): TGTGCCATCAGTGGAGGGACTAGCCCCTACGAGCAGTACTTC. Translation gives CAISGGTSPYEQYF.

The chain couples TRBV28 to TRBJ2-1; the D is unclear. The CDR3 sequence is 11 residues long. Germline lookup yields CDR1 MDHEN and CDR2 SYDVKM. V lost 8 bases to trimming and J lost 3 bases, with 5 bases between them. CDR3 coding DNA: TGTGCCAGCGCGGACTACAATGAGCAGTTCTTC. Translation: CASADYNEQFF.

CDR3 nucleotides: TGCGCCAGCAGCTCTGGTCAACTCATGAACACTGAAGCTTTCTTT. It specifies CASSSGQLMNTEAFF. This rearrangement joins TRBV5-1 to TRBJ1-1; D is unresolved. CDR1 is SGHRS, CDR2 YFSETQ, per germline. This CDR3 is 15 amino acids long. V lost 3 bases, J lost 0 bases, and 12 bases lay in between.

The rearrangement uses TRBV11-2 and TRBJ2-7; TRBD2 aligns across 7 bases. Per germline, CDR1 SGHAT and CDR2 FQNNGV. V dropped 2 bases and J dropped 3; count of bases not matched to a gene: 7. The CDR3 sequence is 15 residues long. CDR3 in amino acids: CASSLRRESNYEQYF. For the CDR3, the DNA is TGTGCCAGCAGCTTACGGCGGGAGAGTAACTACGAGCAGTACTTC.

The chain combines TRBV2 with TRBJ2-3; D perhaps matches TRBD1 (5 bases). With 8 bases removed from V and 14 bases from J, the gap between germline ends came to 29 bases. The CDR3 loop spans 15 amino acids. Germline CDR1 reads SNHLY; CDR2 reads FYNNEI. The CDR3 region has the DNA TGTGCCAGCCCTTGGGGCGAGACTCAGCACAGATACGCGTATTTT. Encoded protein: CASPWGETQHRYAYF.

V is TRBV12-3 or TRBV12-4 and J is TRBJ2-3; TRBD2 matches at 11 bases. J lost 14 bases, V lost 6 bases, and 19 bases had no gene match. The CDR3 runs 16 residues. CDR3: CASSTLAGGGHRYAYF. The CDR3 DNA reads as TGTGCCAGCAGCACCCTAGCGGGAGGCGGGCACAGATACGCGTATTTT.

This sequence joins TRBV29-1 and TRBJ1-1; weak D call: TRBD1 (5 bases). V dropped 4 bases and J dropped 4 bases, with 13 bases sitting between them. The CDR3 sequence is 13 residues long. Looked up from germline, CDR1 is SQVTM and CDR2 is ANQGSEA. This CDR3 is CSVVSVGVTEAFF. CDR3 nucleotides: TGCAGCGTTGTATCGGTGGGGGTCACTGAAGCTTTCTTT.

The V gene is TRBV5-1, the J gene TRBJ1-2, with D possibly matching TRBD1 (5 bases). Trimming took off 0 bases at V and 3 bases at J, with 12 bases between the two ends. CDR1 is SGHRS and CDR2 is YFSETQ in the germline V gene. The CDR3 loop spans 15 amino acids. CDR3 in amino acids: CASSLGAGTYYGYTF. As DNA, the CDR3 is TGCGCCAGCAGCTTGGGGGCAGGGACTTACTATGGCTACACCTTC.

This chain uses TRBV7-9 with TRBJ2-4; a possible D gene is TRBD2 (5 bases). V was clipped by 5 bases and J by 3 bases, with 14 bases between them. The CDR3 runs to 15 residues. Germline assignment: CDR1 SEHNR and CDR2 FQNEAQ (reference sequence). As DNA, the CDR3 is TGTGCCAGCAGCCTGATAGGTCGGGGCAAAAACATTCAGTACTTC. Residues: CASSLIGRGKNIQYF.

V usage is TRBV6-5 and J usage is TRBJ2-1; TRBD1 aligns across 8 bases. The V gene end was trimmed by 6 bases and the J gene end by 5 bases; junction bases not matched to a gene: 9. The CDR3 is made up of 15 amino acids. Germline V gene data show CDR1 as MNHEY and CDR2 as SVGAGI. CDR3 sequence reads: CASSPQGAPNNEQFF. CDR3 nucleotide sequence: TGTGCCAGCAGCCCCCAGGGGGCCCCCAACAATGAGCAGTTCTTC.

The table lists this clonotype with a few counts. V is TRBV2 and J is TRBJ2-2, with D hard to call. Germline V gene sequence: CDR1 SNHLY, CDR2 FYNNEI. The CDR3 contains 12 residues. Trimming removed 7 bases at V and 2 bases at J, with 5 bases between. CDR3 coding DNA: TGTGCCAGCACCCAAAACACCGGGGAGCTGTTTTTT. This translates into CASTQNTGELFF. Drawing the rest from reference TRBV2 and TRBJ2-2, the complete variable domain is EPEVTQTPSHQVTQMGQEVILRCVPISNHLYFYWYRQILGQKVEFLVSFYNNEISEKSEIFDDQFSVERPDGSNFTLKIRSTKLEDSAMYFCASTQNTGELFFGEGSRLTVL.

CDR3 region: CASSHPSGTYGYTF. The CDR3 DNA reads TGCGCCAGCAGCCACCCCTCGGGGACTTATGGCTACACCTTC. The chain carries TRBV5-1 and TRBJ1-2, with a weak D call TRBD1 (5 bases). The CDR3 runs to 14 residues. The V and J ends lost 4 bases and 5 bases respectively, with 15 bases between them. Germline V gene sequence: CDR1 SGHRS, CDR2 YFSETQ.

The chain links TRBV28 to TRBJ1-1, with 8 bases identical to TRBD1. CDR3 length: 16 residues. CDR1 is MDHEN and CDR2 is SYDVKM in the germline V gene. V trimming: 5 bases; J trimming: 4 bases; junction bases outside the gene matches: 12. The CDR3 reads CASSPWQGAKSTEAFF. CDR3 bases: TGTGCCAGCAGTCCTTGGCAGGGGGCAAAGAGCACTGAAGCTTTCTTT.

This rearrangement joins TRBV12-3 or TRBV12-4 to TRBJ2-1; TRBD1 matches at 7 bases. V was clipped by 6 bases and J by 1 base; unmatched bases: 9. The CDR3 covers 16 residues. The CDR3 DNA follows: TGTGCCAGCAGACCGACAGGGCCCCCTTCCTACAATGAGCAGTTCTTC. Amino acids: CASRPTGPPSYNEQFF.

This clonotype appeared a few times. V gene TRBV15 combines with J gene TRBJ2-7, with D perhaps given as TRBD1 or TRBD2 (5 bases each). The CDR3 is 16 residues long. Germline CDR1 LNHNV, CDR2 YYDKDF (reference sequence). V lost 1 base, J lost 4 bases, and 17 bases lay in between. The DNA of the CDR3 is TGTGCCACCAGCAGAGGCATCGGGGCCCTCTTGTACGAGCAGTACTTC. Residues: CATSRGIGALLYEQYF.

The chain carries TRBV20-1 and TRBJ2-7; D might be TRBD2 (6 bases). CDR1 is DFQATT and CDR2 is SNEGSKA in the germline V gene (reference sequence). The V end was cut by 4 bases, the J end by 0 bases, with 16 bases between. CDR3 length equals 15 residues. The CDR3 here is CSATRPGLASYEQYF. The CDR3 coding sequence is TGCAGTGCTACCCGTCCGGGACTGGCCTCCTACGAGCAGTACTTC.

The V gene is TRBV11-2, the J gene TRBJ1-1; no definite D call. Germline values: CDR1 SGHAT, CDR2 FQNNGV. V dropped 3 bases and J dropped 0 bases, with 11 bases sitting between them. This CDR3 spans 15 amino acids. The CDR3 reads CASSLLPAMNTEAFF. Written as DNA, the CDR3 is TGTGCCAGCAGCTTGCTGCCGGCAATGAACACTGAAGCTTTCTTT.

This clonotype was picked up a small number of times. This chain joins TRBV29-1 and TRBJ2-1; no reliable D call. CDR1 and CDR2 (germline): SQVTM, ANQGSEA. CDR3 length: 11 residues. The ends were cut back, 3 bases at V and 10 bases at J, with 10 bases in the middle. CDR3 region: CSVDLRREQFF. CDR3 nucleotide sequence: TGCAGCGTTGACCTTCGGCGGGAGCAGTTCTTC.

There are a few counts of this clonotype. V is TRBV4-1 and J is TRBJ2-7; 9 bases match TRBD2. Germline V gene lookup returns CDR1 MGHRA and CDR2 YSYEKL. The CDR3 has 15 residues. V shed 3 bases, J shed 3 bases, and the junction held 6 bases outside the gene matches. The CDR3 nucleotides read TGCGCCAGCAGCCACATCCTAGCGGGGCTCTACGAGCAGTACTTC. Translated, it gives CASSHILAGLYEQYF.

J is TRBJ2-7 and V is TRBV3-1; perhaps TRBD1 as D (6 bases). The CDR3 runs to 13 residues. The ends were cut back, 4 bases at V and 6 bases at J, with 13 bases in the middle. Germline CDR1 reads LGHDT; CDR2 reads YNNKEL (reference sequence). CDR3: CASSPQGGCEQYF. The CDR3, as DNA: TGTGCCAGCAGCCCCCAAGGGGGATGCGAGCAGTACTTC.

The J gene is TRBJ2-1, the V gene TRBV5-1, with 14 bases identical to TRBD2. The V gene end was trimmed by 4 bases and the J gene end by 9 bases; junction bases not matched to a gene: 6. The CDR3 runs to 15 residues. Per the germline V gene, CDR1 is SGHRS and CDR2 is YFSETQ. DNA of the CDR3: TGCGCCAGCAGCGGGACTAGCGGGAGCATGAGTGAGCAGTTCTTC. Translating it yields CASSGTSGSMSEQFF.

This clonotype was seen a single time. This chain joins TRBV12-3 or TRBV12-4 and TRBJ1-1; 10 nucleotides match TRBD1. J gave up 4 bases and V 7 bases, and 9 bases lay outside the gene matches. This CDR3 region has 15 residues. The CDR3 loop reads CASIGTGVTSTEAFF. CDR3 DNA: TGTGCCAGCATTGGGACAGGGGTAACGAGCACTGAAGCTTTCTTT.

This clonotype was detected a few times. The CDR3 protein is CASSQFWPNGLAGKHRYAYF. The CDR3 DNA reads TGCGCCAGCAGCCAATTTTGGCCGAACGGACTAGCGGGAAAGCACAGATACGCGTATTTT. V is TRBV4-1 and J is TRBJ2-3, with TRBD2 matching over 12 bases. The germline V gene has CDR1 MGHRA and CDR2 YSYEKL. The CDR3 loop spans 20 amino acids. Losses at the gene ends were 2 bases for V and 14 bases for J; bases not matched to a gene: 26.

This clonotype came up once. No conserved phenylalanine or tryptophan is present at the end of the CDR3, so a read error is the likely explanation. CDR3 DNA: TGTGCCAGCCGGGGAGGGGGACAAGAGACCCAGTACGTC. This codes for CASRGGGQETQYV. V is TRBV27 and J is TRBJ2-5; D is possibly TRBD2 (7 bases). Germline assignment: CDR1 MNHEY and CDR2 SMNVEV (reference sequence). V was trimmed by 8 bases and J by 2 bases, leaving 12 bases between them. The CDR3 extends over 13 amino acids.